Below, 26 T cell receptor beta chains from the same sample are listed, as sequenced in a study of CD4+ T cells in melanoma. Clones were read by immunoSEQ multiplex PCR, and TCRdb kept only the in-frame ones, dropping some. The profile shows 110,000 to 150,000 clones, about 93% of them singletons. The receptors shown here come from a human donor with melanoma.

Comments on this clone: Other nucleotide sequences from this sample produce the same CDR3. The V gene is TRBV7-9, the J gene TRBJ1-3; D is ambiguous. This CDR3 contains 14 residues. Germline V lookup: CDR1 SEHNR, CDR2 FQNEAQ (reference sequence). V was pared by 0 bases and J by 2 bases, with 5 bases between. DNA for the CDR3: TGTGCCAGCAGCTTAGCAGGTGCTGGAAACACCATATATTTT. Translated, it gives CASSLAGAGNTIYF.

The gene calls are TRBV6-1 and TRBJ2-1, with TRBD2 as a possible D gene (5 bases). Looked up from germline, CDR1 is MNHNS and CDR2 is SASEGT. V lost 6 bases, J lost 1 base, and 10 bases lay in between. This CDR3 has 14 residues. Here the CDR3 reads CASSSGISYNEQFF. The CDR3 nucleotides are TGTGCCAGCAGCTCGGGGATTTCCTACAATGAGCAGTTCTTC.

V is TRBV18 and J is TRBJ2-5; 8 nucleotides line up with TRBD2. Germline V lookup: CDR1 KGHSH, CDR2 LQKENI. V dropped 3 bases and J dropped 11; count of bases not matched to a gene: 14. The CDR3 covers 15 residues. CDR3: CASSPNPGSGGGQYF. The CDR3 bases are TGTGCCAGCTCACCGAACCCGGGAAGCGGGGGCGGGCAGTACTTC.

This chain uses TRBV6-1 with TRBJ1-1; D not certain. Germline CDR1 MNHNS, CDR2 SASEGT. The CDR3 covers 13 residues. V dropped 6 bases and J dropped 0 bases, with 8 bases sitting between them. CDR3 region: CASRMTLNTEAFF. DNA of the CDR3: TGTGCCAGCAGGATGACACTGAACACTGAAGCTTTCTTT.

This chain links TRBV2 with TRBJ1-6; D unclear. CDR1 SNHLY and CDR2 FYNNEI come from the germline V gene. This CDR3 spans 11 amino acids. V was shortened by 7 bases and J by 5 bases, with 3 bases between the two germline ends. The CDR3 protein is CASNNNSPLHF. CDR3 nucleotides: TGTGCCAGCAACAATAATTCACCCCTCCACTTT.

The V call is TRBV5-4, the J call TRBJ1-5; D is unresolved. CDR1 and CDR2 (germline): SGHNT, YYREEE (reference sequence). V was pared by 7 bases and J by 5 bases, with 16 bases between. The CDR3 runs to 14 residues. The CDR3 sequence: CASPRPGFDQPQHF. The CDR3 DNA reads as TGTGCCAGCCCTCGCCCTGGATTCGATCAGCCCCAGCATTTT.

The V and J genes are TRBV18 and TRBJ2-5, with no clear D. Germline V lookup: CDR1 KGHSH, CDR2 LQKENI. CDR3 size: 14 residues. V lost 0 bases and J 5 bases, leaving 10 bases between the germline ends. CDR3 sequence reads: CASSPPTRRETQYF. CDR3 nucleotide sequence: TGTGCCAGCTCACCACCTACTCGCCGGGAGACCCAGTACTTC.

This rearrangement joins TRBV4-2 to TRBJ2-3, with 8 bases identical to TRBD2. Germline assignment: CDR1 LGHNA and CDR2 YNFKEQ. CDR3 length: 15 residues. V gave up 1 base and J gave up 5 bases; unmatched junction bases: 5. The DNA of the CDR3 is TGTGCCAGCAGCCAAGGGGCGGGGGGAGTAGATACGCAGTATTTT. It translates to CASSQGAGGVDTQYF.

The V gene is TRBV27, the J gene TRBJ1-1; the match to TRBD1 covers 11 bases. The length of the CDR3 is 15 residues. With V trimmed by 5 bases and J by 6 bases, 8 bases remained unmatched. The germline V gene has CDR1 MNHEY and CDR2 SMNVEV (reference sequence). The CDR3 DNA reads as TGTGCCAGCAGTCCCCTGGGACAGGGGGTGGCTGAAGCTTTCTTT. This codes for CASSPLGQGVAEAFF.

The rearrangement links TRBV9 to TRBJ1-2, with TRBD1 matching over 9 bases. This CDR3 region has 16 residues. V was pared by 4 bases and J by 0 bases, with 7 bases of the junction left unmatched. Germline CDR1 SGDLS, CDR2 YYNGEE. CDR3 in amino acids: CASSRGQGDPNYGYTF. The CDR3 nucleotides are TGTGCCAGCAGCCGGGGACAGGGAGACCCTAACTATGGCTACACCTTC.

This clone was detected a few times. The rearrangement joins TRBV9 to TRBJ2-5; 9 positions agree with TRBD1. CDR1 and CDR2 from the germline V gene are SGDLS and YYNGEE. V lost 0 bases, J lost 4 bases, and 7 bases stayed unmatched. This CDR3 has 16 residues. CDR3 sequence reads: CASSVGYRGLLETQYF. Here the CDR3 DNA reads TGTGCCAGCAGCGTAGGGTACAGGGGGCTACTAGAGACCCAGTACTTC.

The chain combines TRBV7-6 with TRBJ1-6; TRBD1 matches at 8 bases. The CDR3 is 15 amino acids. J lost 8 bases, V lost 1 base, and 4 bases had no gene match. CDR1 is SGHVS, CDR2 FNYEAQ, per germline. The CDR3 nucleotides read TGTGCCAGCAGCTTAGACTCAGGGGGCTATTCACCCCTCCACTTT. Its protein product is CASSLDSGGYSPLHF.

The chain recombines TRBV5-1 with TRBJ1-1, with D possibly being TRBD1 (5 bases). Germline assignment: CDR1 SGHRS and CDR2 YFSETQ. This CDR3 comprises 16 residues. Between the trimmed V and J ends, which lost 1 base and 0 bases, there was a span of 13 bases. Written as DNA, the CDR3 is TGCGCCAGCAGCTTGTTTGTGGGGGGATTGAACACTGAAGCTTTCTTT. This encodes CASSLFVGGLNTEAFF.

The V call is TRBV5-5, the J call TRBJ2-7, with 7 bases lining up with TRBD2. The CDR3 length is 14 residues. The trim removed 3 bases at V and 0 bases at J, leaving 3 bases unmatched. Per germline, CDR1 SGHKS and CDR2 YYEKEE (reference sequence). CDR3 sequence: CASSSAGVSYEQYF. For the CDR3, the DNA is TGTGCCAGCAGCTCCGCGGGGGTCTCCTACGAGCAGTACTTC.

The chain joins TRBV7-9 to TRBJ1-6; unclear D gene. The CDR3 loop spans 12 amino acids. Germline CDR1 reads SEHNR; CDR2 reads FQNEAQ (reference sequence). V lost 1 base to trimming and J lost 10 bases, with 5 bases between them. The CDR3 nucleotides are TGTGCCAGCAGCTTAGAAAACTCACCCCTCCACTTT. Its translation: CASSLENSPLHF.

The CDR3 loop reads CASSLYGAYNEQFF. Here the CDR3 DNA reads TGCGCCAGCAGCTTGTACGGGGCATACAATGAGCAGTTCTTC. The chain carries TRBV5-1 and TRBJ2-1, with D perhaps matching TRBD1 or TRBD2 (5 bases each). The V and J ends lost 1 base and 4 bases respectively, with 9 bases between them. CDR1 and CDR2 (germline): SGHRS, YFSETQ. This CDR3 is 14 amino acids long.

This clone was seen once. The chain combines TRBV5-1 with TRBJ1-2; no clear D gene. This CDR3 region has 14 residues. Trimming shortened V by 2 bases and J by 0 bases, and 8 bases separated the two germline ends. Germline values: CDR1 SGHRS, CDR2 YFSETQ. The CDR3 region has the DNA TGCGCCAGCAGCTTTTTCGGCCCTAACTATGGCTACACCTTC. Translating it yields CASSFFGPNYGYTF.

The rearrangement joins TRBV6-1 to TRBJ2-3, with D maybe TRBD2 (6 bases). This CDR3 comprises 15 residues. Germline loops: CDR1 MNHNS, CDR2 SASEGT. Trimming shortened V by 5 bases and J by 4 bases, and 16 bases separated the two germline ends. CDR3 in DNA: TGTGCCAGCAGTCCCGGGTCCGGGGGTGCAGATACGCAGTATTTT. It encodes CASSPGSGGADTQYF.

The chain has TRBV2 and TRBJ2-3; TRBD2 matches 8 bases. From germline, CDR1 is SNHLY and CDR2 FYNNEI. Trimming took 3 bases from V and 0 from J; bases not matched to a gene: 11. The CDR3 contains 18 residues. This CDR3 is CASSDPRGGGFSTDTQYF. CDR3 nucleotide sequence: TGTGCCAGCAGTGACCCTCGGGGGGGTGGGTTTAGCACAGATACGCAGTATTTT. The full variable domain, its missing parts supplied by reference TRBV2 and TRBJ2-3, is EPEVTQTPSHQVTQMGQEVILRCVPISNHLYFYWYRQILGQKVEFLVSFYNNEISEKSEIFDDQFSVERPDGSNFTLKIRSTKLEDSAMYFCASSDPRGGGFSTDTQYFGPGTRLTVL.

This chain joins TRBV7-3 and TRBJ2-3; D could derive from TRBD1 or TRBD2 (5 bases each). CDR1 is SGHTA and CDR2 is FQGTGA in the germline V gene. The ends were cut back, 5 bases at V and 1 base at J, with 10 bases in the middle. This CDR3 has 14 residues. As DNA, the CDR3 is TGTGCCAGCAGCCGTATGGGGGGCACAGATACGCAGTATTTT. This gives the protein CASSRMGGTDTQYF.

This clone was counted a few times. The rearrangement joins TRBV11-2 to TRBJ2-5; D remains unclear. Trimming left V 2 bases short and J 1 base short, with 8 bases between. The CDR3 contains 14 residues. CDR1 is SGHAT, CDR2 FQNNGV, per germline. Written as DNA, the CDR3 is TGTGCCAGCAGCTTACTAGACCTCCAAGAGACCCAGTACTTC. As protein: CASSLLDLQETQYF.

CDR3 region: CASSQNLIYGYTF. Here the CDR3 DNA reads TGTGCCAGCAGCCAAAACCTCATCTATGGCTACACCTTC. The V and J genes are TRBV6-1 and TRBJ1-2; D uncertain. The germline CDR1 and CDR2 sequences are MNHNS and SASEGT. This CDR3 is 13 amino acids long. The V end was cut by 6 bases, the J end by 4 bases, with 12 bases between.

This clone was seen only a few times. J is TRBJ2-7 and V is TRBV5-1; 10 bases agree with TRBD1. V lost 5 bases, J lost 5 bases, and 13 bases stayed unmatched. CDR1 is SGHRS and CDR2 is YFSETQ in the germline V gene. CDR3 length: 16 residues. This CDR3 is CASRLTGGAGSHEQYF. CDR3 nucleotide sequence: TGCGCCAGCAGATTGACAGGGGGCGCAGGTTCCCACGAGCAGTACTTC.

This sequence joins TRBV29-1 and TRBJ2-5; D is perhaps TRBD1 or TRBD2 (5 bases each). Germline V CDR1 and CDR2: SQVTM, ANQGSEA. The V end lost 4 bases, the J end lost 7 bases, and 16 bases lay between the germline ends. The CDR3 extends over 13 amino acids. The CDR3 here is CSVGVRDGRTQYF. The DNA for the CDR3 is TGCAGCGTTGGTGTCAGGGACGGTCGGACCCAGTACTTC.

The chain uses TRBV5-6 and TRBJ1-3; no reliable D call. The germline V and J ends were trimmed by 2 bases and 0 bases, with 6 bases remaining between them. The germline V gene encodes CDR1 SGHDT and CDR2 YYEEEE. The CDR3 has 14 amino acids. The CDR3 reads CASSFSISGNTIYF. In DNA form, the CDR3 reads TGTGCCAGCAGCTTTTCCATCTCTGGAAACACCATATATTTT.

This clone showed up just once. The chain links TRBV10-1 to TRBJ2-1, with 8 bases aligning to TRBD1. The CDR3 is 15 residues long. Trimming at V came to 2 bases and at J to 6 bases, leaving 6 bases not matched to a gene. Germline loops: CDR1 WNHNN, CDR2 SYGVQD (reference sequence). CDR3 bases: TGCGCCAGCAGTGAGGCGACAGGGGTGCTCAATGAGCAGTTCTTC. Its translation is CASSEATGVLNEQFF.